This T cell receptor beta chain was documented in a study of CD8+ T cells in alopecia areata (dated by TCRdb to 2017 to 2018). Regarding the complete study: High-throughput TCRbeta sequencing was used to examine T cell clonal expansion in alopecia areata in both the C3H/HeJ mouse model and human patients. Scalp tissue and sorted CD4+ and CD8+ peripheral blood T cells from patchy and totalis/universalis alopecia areata patients and from healthy controls were covered by human TCRbeta sequencing. Scalp clonality was compared across normal scalp (n=4), patchy alopecia areata scalp (n=8), and alopecia totalis/universalis scalp (n=8). The RNA source kit depended on sample type: the PAXgene miRNA kit for fixed scalp, the miRNeasy kit for PBMCs, and the RNeasy kit for mouse skin. TCRbeta CDR3 regions were amplified by immunoSEQ multiplex PCR with 35 Vbeta forward and 13 Jbeta reverse primers.

General study outcomes and caveats: Unlike mouse skin, which is dominated by gammadelta T cells, normal human skin has resident alphabeta T cells that are also sequenced, and this complicates analysis of the scalp TCR repertoire. Compared with normal scalp, lesional scalp had higher clonality and more expanded CD8+ clones, particularly in alopecia totalis/universalis, a pattern that suggests antigenic drive. Shared TCR sequences between patients were less evident than in mice, which may be partly attributable to HLA diversity in the patient population.

About this clone itself: Its antigen is still unknown. One base away there is no much larger clone; base qualities are not given.

Counted from cysteine to phenylalanine, this CDR3 has 15 amino acids. The DNA shown is the 45-base CDR3, in frame from base 1. Looking up the germline V gene (reference sequence) yields CDR1 GTSNPN and CDR2 SVGIG. V is shortened by 6 bases, J by 6 bases, and the region joining them spans 21 bases. Lesional scalp punch biopsies and peripheral blood were collected from alopecia areata patients. PBMCs were isolated by density centrifugation and stained for CD3, CD4 and CD8, and CD4+ and CD8+ T cells were sorted on a FACSAria. As part of a multicenter biomarker study, untreated alopecia areata patients were recruited. In four to six patients from the biomarker study, the blood CD8+ T cells went through an additional sort into NKG2D-low and NKG2D-high fractions. Library construction relied on the immunoSEQ multiplex PCR assay. For TCR sequencing, RNA was extracted from every sample and reverse transcribed into cDNA to serve as template. First-strand cDNA was synthesized with SuperScript III using a 2:1 mix of oligo-dT and random hexamers. A synthetic immune receptor repertoire was used to assess amplification bias, and residual bias was removed computationally. The published analysis was carried out like this. After raw reads were preprocessed to remove errors, the CDR3 was defined following IMGT conventions as running from the conserved cysteine to phenylalanine. Clonality was calculated as 1 minus Shannon entropy normalized by log2 of the number of productive unique TCRs. Whether scalp clones were CD4 or CD8 was inferred by matching scalp TCRbeta sequences against CD4 and CD8 repertoires sorted from blood. TCRdb mirrors the immuneACCESS table, restricted to in-frame sequences. Some clones are absent from its copies; in checked studies, under half trace to an unresolved V gene, and the reason for the others is unknown. For V, J and clone size, that table is used; D and trimming come from the DNA. Here the sample has 100,000 to 150,000 clones; less than 50% occur a single time. The ten largest clones capture about 11% of the sample.

Sequenced input: NKG2D-low CD8+ T cells sorted from blood. Sample cell subset or site, as interpreted from the label and publication: sorted CD8+ NKG2D-low blood T cells. The rearrangement joined TRBV30 to TRBJ2-1, with TRBD2 perhaps the D gene, on 5 matching bases. The origin of this receptor is a human donor with alopecia areata. The nucleotides read TGTGCCTGCTCGACCACTAGGGCCGCGGGCAATGAGCAGTTCTTC. Its coded protein is CACSTTRAAGNEQFF. Beyond the CDR3, the reference TRBV30 and TRBJ2-1 genes provide the residues; the full variable domain reads: SQTIHQWPATLVQPVGSPLSLECTVEGTSNPNLYWYRQAAGRGLQLLFYSVGIGQISSEVPQNLSASRPQDRQFILSSKKLLLSDSGFYLCACSTTRAAGNEQFFGPGTRLTVL.